Listed below are T cell receptor beta chains from one sample, sequenced in a study of blood T cell repertoires in COVID-19. Assay: immunoSEQ multiplex PCR; the TCRdb copy retains only in-frame clones and omits some. Of around 200,000 clones in the sample, less than 90% are singletons; the top ten hold over 3%. Sequencing was performed on PBMCs or T cells enriched from blood (not recorded which). Receptors were obtained from a woman in her forties or fifties in a cohort exposed to, infected with or recovered from COVID-19 (not recorded which). Both conserved end residues are part of each CDR3. The D gene is left open where the match is weak. Rows may omit the clone size; those that give it use once, few, many or a size class.

>TRBJ1-1|NA|NA|TRBV7-2
CASSLGSWNTEAFF
TGTGCCAGCAGCTTAGGCAGTTGGAACACTGAAGCTTTCTTT
>TRBJ2-7|TRBD2|NA|TRBV9
CASSVAAGGRYEQYF
TGTGCCAGCAGCGTAGCGGCGGGGGGGCGATACGAGCAGTACTTC
>TRBJ2-7|TRBD1|NA|TRBV18
CASSPGTGSTYEQYF
TGTGCCAGCTCACCTGGGACAGGTTCGACCTACGAGCAGTACTTC
>TRBJ1-4|NA|NA|TRBV5-1
CASSLTGSWKEKLFF
TGCGCCAGCAGCTTGACCGGGTCGTGGAAGGAAAAACTGTTTTTT
>TRBJ2-7|NA|NA|TRBV19
CASSPRTVSYEQYF
TGTGCCAGTAGTCCGCGGACAGTCTCCTACGAGCAGTACTTC
>TRBJ1-2|NA|NA|TRBV19
CASSPRGATAYGYTF
TGTGCCAGTAGTCCAAGAGGTGCGACCGCCTATGGCTACACCTTC
>TRBJ1-2|TRBD1|NA|TRBV6-5
CASSRGQGAGYTF
TGTGCCAGCAGCCGGGGACAGGGGGCTGGCTACACCTTC
>TRBJ2-2|NA|NA|TRBV7-8
CASSHGQRAGELFF
TGTGCCAGCAGCCACGGACAGAGGGCCGGGGAGCTGTTTTTT
>TRBJ2-7|TRBD1|few|TRBV5-1
CASSTEGGSSIF
TGCGCCAGCAGCACGGAAGGGGGCAGTTCGATCTTC
>TRBJ2-5|NA|NA|TRBV28
CASSPAGTNPVETQYF
TGTGCCAGCAGTCCCGCCGGGACAAATCCGGTCGAGACCCAGTACTTC
>TRBJ2-5|NA|NA|TRBV5-6
CASSFGGGETQYF
TGTGCCAGCAGCTTTGGAGGGGGCGAGACCCAGTACTTC
>TRBJ2-5|NA|NA|TRBV7-2
CASSTGQGGQETQYF
TGTGCCAGCAGCACTGGACAGGGAGGGCAAGAGACCCAGTACTTC
>TRBJ2-7|TRBD1|NA|TRBV14
CASSQETGAYEQYF
TGTGCCAGCAGCCAAGAAACAGGGGCCTACGAGCAGTACTTC
>TRBJ2-7|TRBD2|few|TRBV6-2/TRBV6-3
CASSHGLAGGISYEQYF
TGTGCCAGCAGCCACGGACTAGCGGGGGGCATTTCCTACGAGCAGTACTTC
>TRBJ2-5|TRBD1|NA|TRBV9
CASSAILDREETQYF
TGTGCCAGCAGCGCTATCTTAGACAGGGAAGAGACCCAGTACTTC
>TRBJ1-5|TRBD1|NA|TRBV28
CASSPNIYRGLVSQHF
TGTGCCAGCAGCCCCAACATCTACAGGGGGTTGGTGTCTCAGCATTTT
>TRBJ2-5|NA|NA|TRBV2
CASSYSPRETQYF
TGTGCCAGCAGTTACTCCCCCCGGGAGACCCAGTACTTC
>TRBJ1-1|NA|NA|TRBV19
CASSASVGTEAFF
TGTGCCAGTAGTGCCTCGGTCGGCACTGAAGCTTTCTTT
>TRBJ1-2|NA|NA|TRBV5-1
CASSLNIANYGYTF
TGCGCCAGCAGCTTAAATATAGCTAACTATGGCTACACCTTC
>TRBJ1-1|NA|NA|TRBV18
CASSGQKNTEAFF
TGTGCCAGCTCAGGGCAGAAGAACACTGAAGCTTTCTTT
>TRBJ1-1|NA|NA|TRBV4-1
CASSLSPPNTEAFF
TGCGCCAGCAGCCTATCCCCCCCGAACACTGAAGCTTTCTTT
>TRBJ2-5|TRBD2|NA|TRBV7-3
CASSPGVAGSQETQYF
TGTGCCAGCAGCCCCGGGGTAGCGGGGAGCCAAGAGACCCAGTACTTC
>TRBJ1-3|NA|NA|TRBV4-1
CASSQEEESGNTIYF
TGCGCCAGCAGCCAAGAAGAGGAATCTGGAAACACCATATATTTT
>TRBJ1-4|TRBD1|few|TRBV7-9
CASSLGQGPTNEKLFF
TGTGCCAGCAGCCTCGGACAGGGCCCAACTAATGAAAAACTGTTTTTT
>TRBJ1-1|NA|NA|TRBV18
CASSPRTDLNTEAFF
TGTGCCAGCTCACCTAGGACAGACCTGAACACTGAAGCTTTCTTT